This TCR beta chain was captured by sequencing in a study of identical twins. A single record per CDR3 protein comes from TCRdb applying MiXCR to the 5' RACE reads. The sample shows 600,000 to 850,000 distinct CDR3 sequences, roughly 20% of them seen only once. This sample also appeared in a second study, on T cells expressing NK-cell markers. That study adds: About 1.0-7.0% of CD8+ T cells in about 6 donors belonged to dominant NKG2C+ clonotypes.

This TCR derives from a young woman in good health. Sequencing was performed on PBMCs.

CDR3 in DNA: TGTGCCACCAGCAGAGGCCGCGTCGGATCCTATGGCTACACCTTC. It translates to CATSRGRVGSYGYTF. V and J are TRBV15 and TRBJ1-2; D is ambiguous. In germline, CDR1 is LNHNV, CDR2 YYDKDF (reference sequence). Trimming took 1 base from V and 4 from J, leaving 13 bases between them. The CDR3 is made up of 15 amino acids.